The 29 T cell receptor beta chains below all came from one sample that was sequenced in a study of cytomegalovirus exposure and HLA in healthy donors. The PCR used 60 Vbeta and 13 Jbeta primers. Assay used: immunoSEQ multiplex PCR; TCRdb lists only in-frame clones, some missing. The sample lists 52,000 or so clones, about three quarters occurring once. What was sequenced was PBMCs. The origin of the receptors is a woman aged 40 to 50 in good health and CMV-seropositive.

V usage is TRBV7-9 and J usage is TRBJ1-1, with 9 bases identical to TRBD1. CDR1 and CDR2 from the germline V gene are SEHNR and FQNEAQ (reference sequence). CDR3 size: 16 residues. V was pared by 3 bases and J by 1 base, with 6 bases of the junction left unmatched. The chain's CDR3 is CASSLTPGQGNTEAFF. The CDR3 DNA is TGTGCCAGCAGCTTGACTCCGGGACAGGGGAACACTGAAGCTTTCTTT. The whole variable domain, remainder taken from reference TRBV7-9 and TRBJ1-1, is DTGVSQNPRHKITKRGQNVTFRCDPISEHNRLYWYRQTLGQGPEFLTYFQNEAQLEKSRLLSDRFSAERPKGSFSTLEIQRTEQGDSAMYLCASSLTPGQGNTEAFFGQGTRLTVV.

The chain employs TRBV30 and TRBJ2-2; D is unclear. CDR1 and CDR2 (germline): GTSNPN, SVGIG (reference sequence). The V gene lost 0 bases and the J gene lost 6 bases, with 20 bases spanning the gap. This CDR3 is built from 17 residues. CDR3 nucleotide sequence: TGTGCCTGGAGTGTCTCTTTCGGTAATTACTTATCCGGGGAGCTGTTTTTT. This encodes CAWSVSFGNYLSGELFF. The variable domain in full, completed from reference TRBV30 and TRBJ2-2, reads SQTIHQWPATLVQPVGSPLSLECTVEGTSNPNLYWYRQAAGRGLQLLFYSVGIGQISSEVPQNLSASRPQDRQFILSSKKLLLSDSGFYLCAWSVSFGNYLSGELFFGEGSRLTVL.

This sequence joins TRBV19 and TRBJ1-5, with D tentatively TRBD1 (5 bases). The CDR3 length is 13 residues. The V end was cut by 3 bases, the J end by 7 bases, with 10 bases between. From germline, CDR1 is LNHDA and CDR2 SQIVND (reference sequence). The CDR3 loop reads CASSIQGGQPQHF. The CDR3 DNA reads TGTGCCAGTAGTATTCAGGGAGGGCAGCCCCAGCATTTT.

This chain joins TRBV13 and TRBJ2-2, with a possible D match to TRBD1 (6 bases). The CDR3 totals 14 residues. V was cut by 4 bases and J by 6 bases, with 12 bases left in between. The germline CDR1 and CDR2 sequences are PRHDT and FYEKMQ (reference sequence). The CDR3 DNA sequence: TGTGCCAGCAGCTCCCCCTCAGGGGCCGGGGAGCTGTTTTTT. The encoded protein is CASSSPSGAGELFF.

V is TRBV5-4 and J is TRBJ2-5; 7 nucleotides align to TRBD2. CDR3 length equals 15 residues. CDR1 is SGHNT, CDR2 YYREEE, per germline (reference sequence). The V segment lost 2 bases and the J segment 0 bases; nucleotides outside the gene matches: 4. DNA for the CDR3: TGTGCCAGCAGCTTTTACGCGGGGGACCAAGAGACCCAGTACTTC. It encodes CASSFYAGDQETQYF.

This clone was recorded only once. The rearrangement joins TRBV19 to TRBJ1-2; 9 positions match TRBD1. Germline loops: CDR1 LNHDA, CDR2 SQIVND (reference sequence). V was pared by 3 bases and J by 7 bases, with 9 bases of the junction left unmatched. CDR3 length: 15 residues. The CDR3 coding sequence is TGTGCCAGTAGTATCTCCTTGGACAGGGGTTCTGGCTACACCTTC. Residues: CASSISLDRGSGYTF.

J is TRBJ2-2 and V is TRBV25-1, with D possibly matching TRBD1 (6 bases). Per the germline V gene, CDR1 is MGHDK and CDR2 is SYGVNS. V shed 6 bases and J shed 5 bases, with 10 bases lying between them. The length of the CDR3 is 13 residues. CDR3 nucleotides: TGTGCCAGCAGGGGGGCCAAGACCGGGGAGCTGTTTTTT. As protein: CASRGAKTGELFF.

The sample holds one count of this clone. This chain connects TRBV4-1 to TRBJ1-1, with D tentatively TRBD1 (5 bases). The length of the CDR3 is 16 residues. V lost 3 bases and J 0 bases, leaving 14 bases between the germline ends. Per the germline V gene, CDR1 is MGHRA and CDR2 is YSYEKL. The CDR3, as DNA: TGCGCCAGCAGCCAGCCTCGGACACTGATGAACACTGAAGCTTTCTTT. It codes for CASSQPRTLMNTEAFF.

The chain combines TRBV2 with TRBJ2-5, with 7 nucleotides matching TRBD2. Germline V gene data show CDR1 as SNHLY and CDR2 as FYNNEI. This CDR3 is built from 14 residues. With 7 bases clipped from V and 5 bases from J, the junction kept 10 bases outside the gene matches. CDR3 sequence: CASKGASGPETQYF. The CDR3 DNA reads TGTGCCAGCAAAGGGGCTAGCGGCCCGGAGACCCAGTACTTC.

CDR3 protein: CAITGGAGAVTEAFF. The CDR3 bases are TGTGCCATCACAGGGGGCGCGGGGGCGGTCACTGAAGCTTTCTTT. The chain joins TRBV10-3 to TRBJ1-1, with 8 bases matching TRBD1. After removal of 7 bases from V and 4 bases from J, the junction contained 11 bases not matched to a gene. CDR1 is ENHRY, CDR2 SYGVKD, per germline. CDR3 size: 15 residues.

V and J are TRBV18 and TRBJ1-1, with TRBD1 identical over 8 bases. Trimming cost V 1 base and J 4 bases; bases outside gene matches: 5. Germline CDR1 and CDR2: KGHSH and LQKENI. The CDR3 loop spans 15 amino acids. DNA of the CDR3: TGTGCCAGCTCACCACGGACAGGGCCGGGCACTGAAGCTTTCTTT. This gives the protein CASSPRTGPGTEAFF.

This rearrangement joins TRBV4-2 to TRBJ1-5; TRBD1 might be the D (5 bases). There are 17 residues in the CDR3. V dropped 1 base and J dropped 7 bases, with 20 bases sitting between them. CDR1 is LGHNA, CDR2 YNFKEQ, per germline. As DNA, the CDR3 is TGTGCCAGCAGCCAAGGGCCATATACGGGGGACCAACAGCCCCAGCATTTT. Its translation is CASSQGPYTGDQQPQHF.

V is TRBV28 and J is TRBJ2-2, with 8 nucleotides matching TRBD1. The CDR3 totals 15 residues. J gave up 6 bases and V 2 bases, and 5 bases lay outside the gene matches. Germline CDR1 and CDR2: MDHEN and SYDVKM. The CDR3 DNA reads TGTGCCAGCAGTTTACTCCGGACAGGGTCCGGGGAGCTGTTTTTT. Its translation is CASSLLRTGSGELFF.

The chain employs TRBV7-9 and TRBJ2-1; D is possibly TRBD2 (5 bases). The germline V gene has CDR1 SEHNR and CDR2 FQNEAQ (reference sequence). CDR3 length equals 14 residues. V lost 1 base and J lost 9, with 13 bases in between. In nucleotides, the CDR3 is TGTGCCAGCAGCTTAGAGCGGTCGTCGGGTGAGCAGTTCTTC. Translation gives CASSLERSSGEQFF.

In nucleotides, the CDR3 is TGTGCCAGCAGCGTCGCAGGGACAAATAATGAGCAGTTCTTC. This codes for CASSVAGTNNEQFF. The V gene is TRBV9, the J gene TRBJ2-1, with a tentative D call TRBD1 (6 bases). V gave up 2 bases and J gave up 7 bases, with 13 bases separating them. Germline loops: CDR1 SGDLS, CDR2 YYNGEE. CDR3 length: 14 amino acids.

V is TRBV5-1 and J is TRBJ2-1; D uncertain. The V gene lost 5 bases and the J gene lost 6 bases, with 12 bases spanning the gap. This CDR3 comprises 13 residues. Germline CDR1 is SGHRS and CDR2 is YFSETQ. The CDR3 DNA reads as TGCGCCAGCAGTACCTCAAGAGGCAATGAGCAGTTCTTC. Amino acids: CASSTSRGNEQFF.

This chain connects TRBV6-1 to TRBJ1-5; no reliable D call. Deletions cut 5 bases from V and 4 bases from J, with 6 bases between. Germline CDR1 is MNHNS and CDR2 is SASEGT. This CDR3 spans 12 amino acids. This CDR3 reads CASSTLNQPQHF. CDR3 DNA: TGTGCCAGCAGTACATTAAATCAGCCCCAGCATTTT.

This clone was found a few times. The V and J genes are TRBV19 and TRBJ1-2; 8 nucleotides line up with TRBD1. With V trimmed by 7 bases and J by 8 bases, 9 bases remained unmatched. CDR1 is LNHDA, CDR2 SQIVND, per germline (reference sequence). The CDR3 extends over 13 amino acids. The CDR3 region has the DNA TGTGCCAGTACCCCGGACAGGGTCAGGGGCTACACCTTC. It translates to CASTPDRVRGYTF. The whole variable domain, filled in from reference TRBV19 and TRBJ1-2, reads DGGITQSPKYLFRKEGQNVTLSCEQNLNHDAMYWYRQDPGQGLRLIYYSQIVNDFQKGDIAEGYSVSREKKESFPLTVTSAQKNPTAFYLCASTPDRVRGYTFGSGTRLTVV.

CDR3 region: CASSFITGYEQYF. CDR3 coding DNA: TGTGCCAGCAGCTTCATAACAGGGTACGAGCAGTACTTC. The chain couples TRBV7-2 to TRBJ2-7; the D gene is possibly TRBD1 (6 bases). CDR1 and CDR2 (germline): SGHTA, FQGNSA. The V and J ends lost 3 bases and 4 bases respectively, with 10 bases between them. The CDR3 consists of 13 residues.

This clone was observed a few times. The V gene is TRBV29-1, the J gene TRBJ2-3; 12 bases fit TRBD2. In germline, CDR1 is SQVTM, CDR2 ANQGSEA. Trimming cost V 7 bases and J 0 bases; bases outside gene matches: 2. CDR3 length: 14 residues. CDR3 in amino acids: CSAGTSGSTDTQYF. CDR3 bases: TGCAGCGCCGGGACTAGCGGGAGCACAGATACGCAGTATTTT.

V and J are TRBV6-5 and TRBJ1-2; a possible D gene is TRBD1 (5 bases). Trimming removed 5 bases from V and 4 bases from J, with 11 bases in between. The germline V gene encodes CDR1 MNHEY and CDR2 SVGAGI. This CDR3 is 13 amino acids long. The CDR3 reads CASSVTGSYGYTF. As DNA, the CDR3 is TGTGCCAGCAGTGTTACAGGCTCCTATGGCTACACCTTC.

The chain joins TRBV11-2 to TRBJ1-2, with 11 bases identical to TRBD1. V gave up 4 bases and J gave up 7 bases; unmatched junction bases: 5. CDR3 size: 14 residues. CDR1 is SGHAT, CDR2 FQNNGV, per germline. CDR3 amino acids: CASSSWDRGTGYTF. In DNA, the CDR3 is TGTGCCAGCAGCTCCTGGGACAGGGGGACTGGCTACACCTTC. Supplemented by reference TRBV11-2 and TRBJ1-2, the full variable domain reads EAGVAQSPRYKIIEKRQSVAFWCNPISGHATLYWYQQILGQGPKLLIQFQNNGVVDDSQLPKDRFSAERLKGVDSTLKIQPAKLEDSAVYLCASSSWDRGTGYTFGSGTRLTVV.

V usage is TRBV9 and J usage is TRBJ2-7; possible D gene TRBD1, 6 bases. Germline values: CDR1 SGDLS, CDR2 YYNGEE. The length of the CDR3 is 14 residues. The V end was cut by 0 bases, the J end by 3 bases, with 10 bases between. The CDR3 region has the DNA TGTGCCAGCAGCGTAGGGCAGGGGATCTACGAGCAGTACTTC. It encodes CASSVGQGIYEQYF.

A few counts support this clone. The rearrangement links TRBV7-2 to TRBJ2-3, with 7 bases that match TRBD1. The germline V gene encodes CDR1 SGHTA and CDR2 FQGNSA. The CDR3 spans 13 residues. Trimming removed 1 base from V and 13 bases from J; junction bases left unmatched: 8. Here the CDR3 DNA reads TGTGCCAGCAGCTTAGTGATAGGGGGCCAGGAGTATTTT. This encodes CASSLVIGGQEYF.

The genes are TRBV6-5 and TRBJ1-2, with 11 bases matching TRBD1. Germline lookup yields CDR1 MNHEY and CDR2 SVGAGI. This CDR3 has 15 amino acids. With 5 bases clipped from V and 4 bases from J, the junction kept 6 bases outside the gene matches. CDR3 loop: CASSPGTGGSYGYTF. In DNA form, the CDR3 reads TGTGCCAGCAGTCCCGGGACAGGGGGGTCCTATGGCTACACCTTC.

V usage is TRBV5-1 and J usage is TRBJ2-3; 9 bases are a match to TRBD1. The CDR3 sequence is 16 residues long. The V and J ends lost 5 bases and 0 bases, in that order; junction bases with no gene match: 7. The germline gives CDR1 SGHRS, CDR2 YFSETQ. The CDR3 reads CASSWTGTGSTDTQYF. Written as DNA, the CDR3 is TGCGCCAGCAGTTGGACCGGGACAGGGAGCACAGATACGCAGTATTTT.

V is TRBV27 and J is TRBJ1-5; D is unresolved. The CDR3 has 14 amino acids. Germline V CDR1 and CDR2: MNHEY, SMNVEV (reference sequence). The ends were cut back, 4 bases at V and 3 bases at J, with 10 bases in the middle. CDR3 sequence: CASSWSGFNQPQHF. The CDR3 region has the DNA TGTGCCAGCAGTTGGTCGGGGTTCAATCAGCCCCAGCATTTT.

The gene calls are TRBV7-2 and TRBJ2-3; TRBD2 might be the D (6 bases). CDR1 and CDR2 (germline): SGHTA, FQGNSA. V shed 5 bases and J shed 0 bases, with 12 bases lying between them. The CDR3 covers 15 residues. The CDR3 bases are TGTGCCAGCAGCCCAGCGGGTCATAGCACAGATACGCAGTATTTT. Translation gives CASSPAGHSTDTQYF.

The chain carries TRBV18 and TRBJ2-3, with D perhaps matching TRBD2 (6 bases). Trimming took off 6 bases at V and 2 bases at J, with 15 bases between the two ends. Germline lookup yields CDR1 KGHSH and CDR2 LQKENI. The CDR3 consists of 15 residues. The CDR3 nucleotides read TGTGCCAGCTCTGCCAGGACTAAAGCCACAGATACGCAGTATTTT. It specifies CASSARTKATDTQYF.